These 8 T cell receptor beta chains originate from one sample sequenced in a study of blood T cell repertoires in COVID-19. Measured with immunoSEQ multiplex PCR; TCRdb has only the in-frame clones, and not every one. The sample shows roughly 200,000 clones, roughly 89% of them seen only once. The sequencing input was PBMCs or T cells enriched from blood (not recorded which). These receptors all stem from a woman under 40 with acute COVID-19.

The V gene is TRBV2, the J gene TRBJ2-7; D is unclear. V shed 2 bases and J shed 2 bases, with 7 bases lying between them. Germline V gene sequence: CDR1 SNHLY, CDR2 FYNNEI. CDR3 length: 13 residues. The CDR3 loop reads CASSELRPYEQYF. CDR3 sequence (DNA): TGTGCCAGCAGTGAACTCAGGCCCTACGAGCAGTACTTC.

The chain uses TRBV6-5 and TRBJ2-2; D gene unclear. CDR3 length: 15 amino acids. CDR1 and CDR2 (germline): MNHEY, SVGAGI. V was clipped by 2 bases and J by 0 bases, with 7 bases between them. DNA of the CDR3: TGTGCCAGCAGTTACGGCACCTCGAACACCGGGGAGCTGTTTTTT. Protein product: CASSYGTSNTGELFF.

The rearrangement joins TRBV20-1 to TRBJ1-1; maybe TRBD1 (6 bases). This CDR3 is 17 amino acids long. V lost 3 bases, J lost 0 bases, and 20 bases lay in between. Germline V gene sequence: CDR1 DFQATT, CDR2 SNEGSKA (reference sequence). The CDR3 DNA reads as TGCAGTGCTAGTCCCCAAAAGGGGGGGCGGATGAACACTGAAGCTTTCTTT. It specifies CSASPQKGGRMNTEAFF.

V gene TRBV30 combines with J gene TRBJ1-2; TRBD1 agrees at 7 bases. This CDR3 spans 13 amino acids. Germline V gene sequence: CDR1 GTSNPN, CDR2 SVGIG (reference sequence). Trimming cost V 2 bases and J 5 bases; bases outside gene matches: 5. CDR3 sequence reads: CAWSPGQRYGYTF. The CDR3 DNA reads TGTGCCTGGAGTCCGGGACAGCGATATGGCTACACCTTC. The full variable domain, completed using reference TRBV30 and TRBJ1-2, is SQTIHQWPATLVQPVGSPLSLECTVEGTSNPNLYWYRQAAGRGLQLLFYSVGIGQISSEVPQNLSASRPQDRQFILSSKKLLLSDSGFYLCAWSPGQRYGYTFGSGTRLTVV.

This clone was seen a few times. V usage is TRBV19 and J usage is TRBJ2-5; 7 nucleotides match TRBD1. V trimming: 5 bases; J trimming: 2 bases; junction bases outside the gene matches: 11. CDR3 size: 16 residues. CDR1 and CDR2 from the germline V gene are LNHDA and SQIVND (reference sequence). The DNA for the CDR3 is TGTGCCAGTAGTGCACCGACAGGGATTGGTCAAGAGACCCAGTACTTC. It codes for CASSAPTGIGQETQYF.

The gene calls are TRBV6-5 and TRBJ1-6; maybe TRBD1 (5 bases). CDR1 and CDR2 from the germline V gene are MNHEY and SVGAGI. The CDR3 is 15 residues long. V gave up 0 bases and J gave up 9 bases, with 12 bases separating them. The CDR3 DNA reads TGTGCCAGCAGTTACTCGCAGGGTTTGGGTTCACCCCTCCACTTT. Protein product: CASSYSQGLGSPLHF.

The rearrangement uses TRBV4-1 and TRBJ1-2; tentatively, D is TRBD1 (5 bases). V lost 0 bases and J lost 7, with 12 bases in between. The CDR3 loop spans 14 amino acids. CDR1 MGHRA and CDR2 YSYEKL come from the germline V gene. The CDR3 DNA reads as TGCGCCAGCAGCCAAGATGGAGGGGTGGGTGGCTACACCTTC. It translates to CASSQDGGVGGYTF.

The V call is TRBV6-2 or TRBV6-3, the J call TRBJ1-5; 11 nucleotides agree with TRBD1. In germline, CDR1 is MNHEY, CDR2 SVGEGT. J gave up 7 bases and V 2 bases, and 4 bases lay outside the gene matches. The CDR3 has 15 amino acids. The CDR3 region has the DNA TGTGCCAGCAGTTACGGGACAGGGGGGCACCAGCCCCAGCATTTT. Translation gives CASSYGTGGHQPQHF.